The 3 T cell receptor beta chains in this list originate from one sample, sequenced in a study of T cells in localized non-small cell lung cancer. Repertoires were generated with immunoSEQ multiplex PCR, while TCRdb's copy carries only in-frame clones and drops some. Here the sample spans tens of thousands of clones, roughly 86% being singletons. The starting material was peripheral blood, obtained before any cancer treatment. The receptor source for this set is a man aged 40 to 75 with stage I squamous cell lung carcinoma.

The V and J genes are TRBV5-1 and TRBJ1-1; the match to TRBD1 covers 7 bases. After removal of 4 bases from V and 0 bases from J, the junction contained 9 bases not matched to a gene. This CDR3 is 16 amino acids long. Germline loops: CDR1 SGHRS, CDR2 YFSETQ. The CDR3 reads CASSPTGSGVNTEAFF. CDR3 DNA: TGCGCCAGCAGCCCGACAGGGAGTGGGGTGAACACTGAAGCTTTCTTT.

The rearrangement uses TRBV27 and TRBJ2-5, with D perhaps TRBD2 (6 bases). Trimming took off 1 base at V and 4 bases at J, with 7 bases between the two ends. CDR1 and CDR2 (germline): MNHEY, SMNVEV (reference sequence). The CDR3 loop spans 13 amino acids. The CDR3 nucleotides are TGTGCCAGCAGTTTATGGAGGGGAGAGACCCAGTACTTC. The encoded protein is CASSLWRGETQYF.

This chain connects TRBV5-1 to TRBJ1-6; D uncertain. This CDR3 contains 13 residues. Germline CDR1 reads SGHRS; CDR2 reads YFSETQ. The V and J ends lost 3 bases and 10 bases respectively, with 11 bases between them. As DNA, the CDR3 is TGCGCCAGCAGCTCCGAACAACGATCACCCCTCCACTTT. Residues: CASSSEQRSPLHF.